The 18 T cell receptor beta chains below were found in one sample sequenced in a study of blood T cells in healthy people across ages. Primers used in a second PCR of roughly 7 to 12 cycles were a sample-barcoded 5' primer and a J-beta primer mix. Using its own MiXCR run on the 5' RACE reads, TCRdb lists one record per CDR3 protein. The table includes 600,000 to 850,000 distinct CDR3 sequences, approximately 43% detected once. Specimen: blood. The receptors originated from a woman aged 55-70 years in good health.

This clonotype was seen more than once but under ten times. The chain joins TRBV7-3 to TRBJ2-7; 8 bases line up with TRBD2. Germline V gene sequence: CDR1 SGHTA, CDR2 FQGTGA. V was pared by 6 bases and J by 3 bases, with 7 bases of the junction left unmatched. The CDR3 runs to 14 residues. CDR3 sequence: CASSPTGGYYEQYF. CDR3 nucleotides: TGTGCCAGCAGTCCGACGGGGGGGTACTACGAGCAGTACTTC. Combining the CDR3 with reference TRBV7-3 and TRBJ2-7 gives the whole variable domain GAGVSQTPSNKVTEKGKYVELRCDPISGHTALYWYRQSLGQGPEFLIYFQGTGAADDSGLPNDRFFAVRPEGSVSTLKIQRTERGDSAVYLCASSPTGGYYEQYFGPGTRLTVT.

This clonotype was recorded only once. This chain links TRBV6-5 with TRBJ2-5; possibly TRBD1 for D (5 bases). Trimming cost V 2 bases and J 4 bases, with 14 bases left between them. Germline V gives CDR1 MNHEY, CDR2 SVGAGI. This CDR3 spans 15 amino acids. The DNA for the CDR3 is TGTGCCAGCAGTTACACAGGACGGGCCCTAGAGACCCAGTACTTC. Translated: CASSYTGRALETQYF.

V and J are TRBV12-3 or TRBV12-4 and TRBJ2-2; 10 positions agree with TRBD1. With 3 bases clipped from V and 6 bases from J, the junction kept 7 bases outside the gene matches. The CDR3 loop spans 16 amino acids. The CDR3 nucleotides read TGTGCCAGCAGTTTTCTCGGGACAGGGGTTCCCGGGGAGCTGTTTTTT. Translating it yields CASSFLGTGVPGELFF.

This chain joins TRBV7-9 and TRBJ1-2, with a weak D call TRBD1 (5 bases). The CDR3 loop spans 12 amino acids. Germline V gene lookup returns CDR1 SEHNR and CDR2 FQNEAQ (reference sequence). Deletions cut 4 bases from V and 7 bases from J, with 10 bases between. Here the CDR3 DNA reads TGTGCCAGCAGCTCGGACATATCTGGCTACACCTTC. Protein sequence: CASSSDISGYTF. The variable domain in full, completed from reference TRBV7-9 and TRBJ1-2, reads DTGVSQNPRHKITKRGQNVTFRCDPISEHNRLYWYRQTLGQGPEFLTYFQNEAQLEKSRLLSDRFSAERPKGSFSTLEIQRTEQGDSAMYLCASSSDISGYTFGSGTRLTVV.

In DNA form, the CDR3 reads TGTGCCAGCAGTCCCCTAACATGGACTAGCGGGTACGAGCAGTACTTC. It encodes CASSPLTWTSGYEQYF. The rearrangement joins TRBV27 to TRBJ2-7; 11 bases map to TRBD2. With V trimmed by 5 bases and J by 4 bases, 10 bases remained unmatched. From germline, CDR1 is MNHEY and CDR2 SMNVEV (reference sequence). This CDR3 is 16 amino acids long.

The chain employs TRBV12-3 or TRBV12-4 and TRBJ1-1, with D possibly TRBD1 on 6 matching bases. The V gene lost 11 bases and the J gene lost 3 bases, with 19 bases spanning the gap. The CDR3 loop spans 14 amino acids. CDR3 nucleotides: TGTGCCGGCATCGGCAGGGGCTGGGACACTGAAGCTTTCTTT. Its protein is CAGIGRGWDTEAFF.

The V and J genes are TRBV7-2 and TRBJ2-1, with D unclear. V was shortened by 0 bases and J by 3 bases, with 9 bases between the two germline ends. There are 15 residues in the CDR3. Germline lookup yields CDR1 SGHTA and CDR2 FQGNSA. The CDR3: CASSLAIANYNEQFF. DNA for the CDR3: TGTGCCAGCAGCTTAGCCATAGCCAACTACAATGAGCAGTTCTTC.

The V gene is TRBV12-5, the J gene TRBJ1-2; 7 positions match TRBD1. V shed 3 bases and J 2 bases; nucleotides not matched to a gene: 15. The CDR3 runs 18 residues. Germline CDR1 LGHNT, CDR2 FRNRAP. The CDR3 reads CASGFLLGTEDANYGYTF. In DNA form, the CDR3 reads TGTGCTAGTGGTTTCTTACTCGGGACAGAAGATGCCAACTATGGCTACACCTTC.

The rearrangement links TRBV4-2 to TRBJ2-1, with a tentative D call TRBD1 (6 bases). The CDR3 has 16 residues. Germline V gene data show CDR1 as LGHNA and CDR2 as YNFKEQ. The V end was cut by 0 bases, the J end by 8 bases, with 17 bases between. The DNA of the CDR3 is TGTGCCAGCAGCCAAGAGGGGGCTACAGGCAGCTATGAGCAGTTCTTC. Amino acids: CASSQEGATGSYEQFF.

This clonotype was observed a handful of times. The chain combines TRBV10-3 with TRBJ2-1, with 8 bases lining up with TRBD2. This CDR3 spans 14 amino acids. CDR1 and CDR2 from the germline V gene are ENHRY and SYGVKD. J lost 6 bases, V lost 10 bases, and 11 bases had no gene match. CDR3 DNA sequence: TGTGCCACCGGTAGCGGGGCACCCCCCAATGAGCAGTTCTTC. It encodes CATGSGAPPNEQFF.

The gene calls are TRBV29-1 and TRBJ2-5; weak D call: TRBD2 (6 bases). The V end lost 4 bases, the J end lost 2 bases, and 14 bases lay between the germline ends. This CDR3 has 14 residues. CDR1 and CDR2 (germline): SQVTM, ANQGSEA. The DNA for the CDR3 is TGCAGCGTTGGGTCCCCGGGAGAACAAGAGACCCAGTACTTC. Its protein is CSVGSPGEQETQYF.

This clonotype was seen a few times. V is TRBV11-2 and J is TRBJ2-1, with TRBD1 matching over 7 bases. The germline gives CDR1 SGHAT, CDR2 FQNNGV. V was clipped by 2 bases and J by 7 bases; unmatched bases: 11. The CDR3 totals 16 residues. The CDR3 spells CASSLSRGTPGNEQFF. The CDR3 DNA follows: TGTGCCAGCAGCTTATCCAGGGGGACACCGGGAAATGAGCAGTTCTTC.

This clonotype was seen ten or more times. A much bigger clone sits one base away, suggesting this may be a read error. The V gene is TRBV20-1, the J gene TRBJ2-1, with 11 bases fitting TRBD2. TRBJ2-7 explains the end of the DNA better; the J call may be wrong. The CDR3 covers 17 residues. Germline values: CDR1 DFQATT, CDR2 SNEGSKA (reference sequence). The CDR3 here is CSAHSRFSGRAYNEQYF. In DNA form, the CDR3 reads TGCAGTGCTCATTCGCGATTTAGCGGGAGGGCCTACAATGAGCAGTACTTC.

The table lists this clonotype with a count of one. V usage is TRBV5-1 and J usage is TRBJ2-5, with a weak D call TRBD1 (5 bases). Germline lookup yields CDR1 SGHRS and CDR2 YFSETQ. V lost 4 bases to trimming and J lost 0 bases, with 13 bases between them. The CDR3 spans 15 residues. CDR3 DNA sequence: TGCGCCAGCAGCCAGCAGGGCAGGGACCAAGAGACCCAGTACTTC. It yields the protein CASSQQGRDQETQYF. The variable domain in full, with the rest retrieved from reference TRBV5-1 and TRBJ2-5, is KAGVTQTPRYLIKTRGQQVTLSCSPISGHRSVSWYQQTPGQGLQFLFEYFSETQRNKGNFPGRFSGRQFSNSRSEMNVSTLELGDSALYLCASSQQGRDQETQYFGPGTRLLVL.

This sequence joins TRBV6-5 and TRBJ1-2; D ambiguous. Germline V gene lookup returns CDR1 MNHEY and CDR2 SVGAGI. CDR3 length equals 15 residues. With 0 bases removed from V and 0 bases from J, the gap between germline ends came to 8 bases. CDR3 nucleotide sequence: TGTGCCAGCAGTTACTCACAAAAAGCTAACTATGGCTACACCTTC. This gives the protein CASSYSQKANYGYTF.

This clonotype was picked up a small number of times. The chain links TRBV11-3 to TRBJ2-5; 15 nucleotides align to TRBD2. Per the germline V gene, CDR1 is SGHNT and CDR2 is YENEEA. J was trimmed by 1 base and V by 5 bases; bases with no gene match: 5. This CDR3 contains 17 residues. CDR3 sequence (DNA): TGTGCCAGCAGCAAGGGACTAGCGGGGGGATCCCAAGAGACCCAGTACTTC. Residues: CASSKGLAGGSQETQYF.

The CDR3 loop is CSARDIRGLQTYEQYF. CDR3 nucleotides: TGCAGTGCTAGAGACATACGAGGCCTTCAGACCTACGAGCAGTACTTC. The chain is built from TRBV20-1 and TRBJ2-7; D gene uncertain. Germline CDR1 is DFQATT and CDR2 is SNEGSKA (reference sequence). This CDR3 comprises 16 residues. Trimming stripped 0 bases from V and 2 bases from J, with 17 bases between.

This clonotype was counted ten times or more. The chain carries TRBV12-3 or TRBV12-4 and TRBJ2-7; the D is unclear. V gave up 4 bases and J gave up 4 bases, with 8 bases separating them. This CDR3 contains 12 residues. The CDR3, as DNA: TGTGCCAGCAGTTCCCCTGGATACGAGCAGTACTTC. This encodes CASSSPGYEQYF.